Listed below are T cell receptor beta chains from one sample, sequenced in a study of brain metastases from non-small cell lung cancer. Generated by immunoSEQ multiplex PCR, the TCRdb table keeps only in-frame clones and is missing some. The sample includes a few thousand clones, roughly four fifths of them seen just once. Sequenced material: primary lung tumor tissue. The receptors derive from a donor at least 40 years old with non-small cell lung cancer. Both conserved end residues are part of each CDR3. The D gene is left open where the match is weak. Expanded clones are given a class, and other clones once, few, many or no size at all.

. TRBJ2-1 TRBV4-1 TRBD2 CASSQETSGREQFF TGCGCCAGCAGCCAAGAAACTAGCGGGAGGGAGCAGTTCTTC
few TRBJ2-1 TRBV2 . CASSEGIGQMDEQFF TGTGCCAGCAGTGAAGGCATAGGTCAAATGGATGAGCAGTTCTTC
. TRBJ1-5 TRBV3-1/TRBV3-2 . CASSLRQGNNQPQHF TGTGCCAGCAGCCTCAGACAAGGGAACAATCAGCCCCAGCATTTT
. TRBJ1-2 TRBV6-1 . CASRGTLLVENGYTF TGTGCCAGTAGAGGGACCCTTCTTGTTGAAAATGGCTACACCTTC
once TRBJ1-1 TRBV14 . CASSQERNRNTEAFF TGTGCCAGCAGCCAAGAGAGGAACAGGAACACTGAAGCTTTTTTT
. TRBJ1-2 TRBV19 . CASRPGGYGYTF TGTGCCAGTAGGCCGGGGGGCTATGGCTACACCTTC
once TRBJ1-5 TRBV6-5 . CASSPQAGNQPQHF TGTGCCAGCAGTCCACAGGCTGGGAATCAGCCCCAGCATTTT
. TRBJ2-2 TRBV11-1 TRBD2 CASSMGGVPGELFF TGTGCCAGCAGTATGGGGGGGGTCCCCGGGGAGCTGTTTTTT
few TRBJ1-3 TRBV10-3 . CAIGAVDTIYF TGTGCCATCGGAGCCGTAGACACCATATATTTT
. TRBJ2-7 TRBV7-9 . CASSSGLRGQYF TGTGCCAGCAGCTCCGGTTTGCGCGGCCAGTACTTC
. TRBJ2-7 TRBV3-1/TRBV3-2 . CASSQVLGEQYF TGTGCCAGCAGCCAGGTGTTAGGCGAGCAGTACTTC
. TRBJ1-2 TRBV10-3 TRBD1 CAISERGQGALGYGYTF TGTGCCATCAGTGAGAGAGGACAGGGGGCGCTGGGCTATGGCTACACCTTC
. TRBJ2-2 TRBV10-3 TRBD2 CAIMGLAAGELFF TGTGCCATCATGGGGCTAGCGGCCGGGGAGCTGTTTTTT
. TRBJ1-1 TRBV2 . CASTLNGFTEAFF TGTGCCAGCACACTGAATGGATTCACTGAAGCTTTCTTT
. TRBJ1-5 TRBV7-6 . CASSLEPDGGNQPQHF TGTGCCAGCAGCCTAGAGCCGGACGGGGGCAATCAGCCCCAGCATTTT
. TRBJ2-7 TRBV10-3 . CAIRGLRAGPVYEQYF TGTGCCATCAGGGGGTTGAGAGCGGGCCCCGTCTACGAGCAATACTTC
few TRBJ1-2 TRBV27 . CASSLIGKFDYGYTF TGTGCCAGCAGTTTAATAGGGAAATTTGACTATGGCTACACCTTC
. TRBJ2-7 TRBV7-2 . CASSLSPLGVYEQYF TGTGCCAGCAGCTTGTCGCCTCTTGGGGTCTACGAGCAGTACTTC
. TRBJ1-2 TRBV28 . CASRLGGDGYTF TGTGCCAGCAGACTTGGAGGGGATGGCTACACCTTC